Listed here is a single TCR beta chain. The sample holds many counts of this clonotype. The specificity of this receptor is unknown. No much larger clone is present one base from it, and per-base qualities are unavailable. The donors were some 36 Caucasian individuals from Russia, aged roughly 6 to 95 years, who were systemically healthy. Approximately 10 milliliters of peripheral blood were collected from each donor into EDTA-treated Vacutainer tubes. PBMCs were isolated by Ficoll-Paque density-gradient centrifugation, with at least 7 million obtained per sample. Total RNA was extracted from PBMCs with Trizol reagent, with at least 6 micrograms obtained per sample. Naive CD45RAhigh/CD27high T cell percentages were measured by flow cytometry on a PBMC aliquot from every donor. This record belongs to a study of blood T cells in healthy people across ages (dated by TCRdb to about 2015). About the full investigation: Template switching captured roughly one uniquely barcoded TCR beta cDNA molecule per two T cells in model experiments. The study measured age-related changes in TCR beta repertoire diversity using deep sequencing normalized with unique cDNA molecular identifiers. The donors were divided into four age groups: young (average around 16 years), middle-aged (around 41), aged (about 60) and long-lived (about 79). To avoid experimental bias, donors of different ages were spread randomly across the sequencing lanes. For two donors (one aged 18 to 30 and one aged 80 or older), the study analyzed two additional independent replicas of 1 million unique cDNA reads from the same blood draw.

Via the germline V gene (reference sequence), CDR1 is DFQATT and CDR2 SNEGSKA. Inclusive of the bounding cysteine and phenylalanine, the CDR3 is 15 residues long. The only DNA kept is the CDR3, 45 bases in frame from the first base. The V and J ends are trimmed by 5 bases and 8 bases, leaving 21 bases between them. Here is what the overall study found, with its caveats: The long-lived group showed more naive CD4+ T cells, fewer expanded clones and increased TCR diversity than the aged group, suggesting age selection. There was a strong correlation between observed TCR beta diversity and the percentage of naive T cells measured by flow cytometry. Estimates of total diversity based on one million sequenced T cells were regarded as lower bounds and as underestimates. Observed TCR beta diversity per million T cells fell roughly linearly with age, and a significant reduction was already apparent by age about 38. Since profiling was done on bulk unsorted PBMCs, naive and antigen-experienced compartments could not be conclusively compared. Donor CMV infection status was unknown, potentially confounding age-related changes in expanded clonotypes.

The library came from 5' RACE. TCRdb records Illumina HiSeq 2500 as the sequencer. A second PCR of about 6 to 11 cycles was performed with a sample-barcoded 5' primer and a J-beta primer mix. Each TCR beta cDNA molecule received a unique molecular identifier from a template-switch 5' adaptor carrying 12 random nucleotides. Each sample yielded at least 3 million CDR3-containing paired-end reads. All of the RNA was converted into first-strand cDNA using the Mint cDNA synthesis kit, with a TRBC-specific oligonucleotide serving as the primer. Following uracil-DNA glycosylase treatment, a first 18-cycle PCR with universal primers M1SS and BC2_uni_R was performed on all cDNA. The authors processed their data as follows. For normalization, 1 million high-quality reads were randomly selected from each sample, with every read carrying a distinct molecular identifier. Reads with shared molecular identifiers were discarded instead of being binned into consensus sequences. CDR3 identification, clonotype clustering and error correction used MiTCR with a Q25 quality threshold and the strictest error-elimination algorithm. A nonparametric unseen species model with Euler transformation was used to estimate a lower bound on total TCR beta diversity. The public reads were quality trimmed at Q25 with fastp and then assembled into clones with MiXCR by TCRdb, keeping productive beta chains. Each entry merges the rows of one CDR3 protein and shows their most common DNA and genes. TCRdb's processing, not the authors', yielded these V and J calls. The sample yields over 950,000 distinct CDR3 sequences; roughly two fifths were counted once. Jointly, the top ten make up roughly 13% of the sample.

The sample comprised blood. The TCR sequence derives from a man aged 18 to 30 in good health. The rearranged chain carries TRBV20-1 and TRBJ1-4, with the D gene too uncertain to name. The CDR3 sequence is CSAPEREGFGEKLFF. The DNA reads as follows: TGCAGTGCTCCGGAGAGGGAGGGTTTTGGAGAAAAACTGTTTTTT.